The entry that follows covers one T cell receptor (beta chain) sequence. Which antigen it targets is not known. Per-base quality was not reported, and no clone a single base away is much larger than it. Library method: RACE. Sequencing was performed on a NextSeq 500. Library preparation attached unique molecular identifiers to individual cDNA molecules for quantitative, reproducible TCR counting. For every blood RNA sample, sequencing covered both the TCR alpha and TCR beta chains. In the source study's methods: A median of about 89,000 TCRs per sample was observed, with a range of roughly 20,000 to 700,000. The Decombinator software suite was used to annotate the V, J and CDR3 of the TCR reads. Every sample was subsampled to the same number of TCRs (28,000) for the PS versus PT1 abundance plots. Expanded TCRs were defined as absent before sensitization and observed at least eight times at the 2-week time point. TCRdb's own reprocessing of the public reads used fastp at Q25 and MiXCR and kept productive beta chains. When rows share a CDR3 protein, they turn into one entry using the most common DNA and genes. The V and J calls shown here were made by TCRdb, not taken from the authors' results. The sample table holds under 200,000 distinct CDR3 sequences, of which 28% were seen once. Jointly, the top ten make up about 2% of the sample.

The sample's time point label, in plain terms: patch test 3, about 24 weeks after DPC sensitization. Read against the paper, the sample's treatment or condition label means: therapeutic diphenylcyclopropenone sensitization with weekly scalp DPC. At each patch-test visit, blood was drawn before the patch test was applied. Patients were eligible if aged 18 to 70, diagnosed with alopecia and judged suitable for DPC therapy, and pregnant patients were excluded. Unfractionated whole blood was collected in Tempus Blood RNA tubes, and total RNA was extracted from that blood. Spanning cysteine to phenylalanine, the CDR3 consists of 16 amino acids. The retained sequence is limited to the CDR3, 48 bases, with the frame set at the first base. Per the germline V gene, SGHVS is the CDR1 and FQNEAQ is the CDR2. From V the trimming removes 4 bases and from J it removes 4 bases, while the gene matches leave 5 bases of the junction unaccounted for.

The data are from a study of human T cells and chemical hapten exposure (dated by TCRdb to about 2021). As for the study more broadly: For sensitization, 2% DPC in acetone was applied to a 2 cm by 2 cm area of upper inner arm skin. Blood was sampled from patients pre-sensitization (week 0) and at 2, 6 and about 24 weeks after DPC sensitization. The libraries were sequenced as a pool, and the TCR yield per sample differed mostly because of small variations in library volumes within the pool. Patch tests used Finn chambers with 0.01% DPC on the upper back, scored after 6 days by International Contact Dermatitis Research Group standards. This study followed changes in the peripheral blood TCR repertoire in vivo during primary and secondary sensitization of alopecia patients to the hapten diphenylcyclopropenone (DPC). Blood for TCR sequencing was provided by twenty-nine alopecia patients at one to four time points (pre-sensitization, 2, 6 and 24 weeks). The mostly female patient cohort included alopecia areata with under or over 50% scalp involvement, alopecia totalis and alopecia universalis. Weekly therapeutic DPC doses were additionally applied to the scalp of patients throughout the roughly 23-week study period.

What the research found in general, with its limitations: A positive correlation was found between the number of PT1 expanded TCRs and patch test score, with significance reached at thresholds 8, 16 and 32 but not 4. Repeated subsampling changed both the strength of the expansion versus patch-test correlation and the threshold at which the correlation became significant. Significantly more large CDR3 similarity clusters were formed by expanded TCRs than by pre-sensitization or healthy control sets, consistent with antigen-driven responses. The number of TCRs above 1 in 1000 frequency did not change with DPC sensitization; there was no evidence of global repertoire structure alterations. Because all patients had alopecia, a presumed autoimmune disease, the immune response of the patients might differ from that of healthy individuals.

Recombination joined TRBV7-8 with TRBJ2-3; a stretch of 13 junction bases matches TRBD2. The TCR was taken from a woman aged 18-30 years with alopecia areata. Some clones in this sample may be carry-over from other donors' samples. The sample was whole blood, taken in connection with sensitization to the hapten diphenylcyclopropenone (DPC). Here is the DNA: TGTGCCAGCAGCTCGAGGACTAGCGGGAGTGCAGATACGCAGTATTTT. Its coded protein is CASSSRTSGSADTQYF.